Below, 13 T cell receptor beta chains from the same sample are listed, as sequenced in a study of T cells after posttransplantation cyclophosphamide. Clones were sequenced by immunoSEQ multiplex PCR, and TCRdb holds only the in-frame ones, with some missing. The sample has approximately 19,000 clones, approximately 90% seen once. Sampled 1 year posttransplant, controls received myeloablative marrow transplants, methotrexate and a calcineurin inhibitor. The sample was PBMCs, taken around 380 days after allogeneic stem cell transplant with calcineurin inhibitor and methotrexate. These receptors were taken from a female patient aged 25-40 years who received an allogeneic stem cell transplant from an unrelated donor, was CMV-positive, and had acute and chronic GVHD. The T cells may partly be graft donor cells.

This chain uses TRBV5-6 with TRBJ2-2; D unclear. V shed 4 bases and J shed 3 bases, with 4 bases lying between them. Germline V gene lookup returns CDR1 SGHDT and CDR2 YYEEEE. This CDR3 region has 12 residues. CDR3 nucleotide sequence: TGTGCCAGCAGCCGGGACACCGGGGAGCTGTTTTTT. Amino acids: CASSRDTGELFF.

The chain uses TRBV9 and TRBJ1-4, with D unresolved. CDR1 and CDR2 from the germline V gene are SGDLS and YYNGEE. The ends were cut back, 7 bases at V and 8 bases at J, with 15 bases in the middle. This CDR3 is built from 13 residues. CDR3 amino acids: CASVLGEGEKLFF. The DNA for the CDR3 is TGTGCCAGCGTTCTCGGGGAGGGAGAAAAACTGTTTTTT.

The CDR3 nucleotides read TGTGCCAGCAGTTTGGGGACAGGGGGCACTGAAGCTTTCTTT. Its translation: CASSLGTGGTEAFF. V usage is TRBV28 and J usage is TRBJ1-1; 11 bases line up with TRBD1. Germline assignment: CDR1 MDHEN and CDR2 SYDVKM. The V gene end was trimmed by 3 bases and the J gene end by 4 bases; junction bases not matched to a gene: 1. The CDR3 is 14 amino acids. Full variable domain (rest looked up from reference TRBV28 and TRBJ1-1): DVKVTQSSRYLVKRTGEKVFLECVQDMDHENMFWYRQDPGLGLRLIYFSYDVKMKEKGDIPEGYSVSREKKERFSLILESASTNQTSMYLCASSLGTGGTEAFFGQGTRLTVV.

V gene TRBV11-2 combines with J gene TRBJ1-2, with 11 bases that match TRBD1. The V and J ends lost 5 bases and 6 bases, in that order; junction bases with no gene match: 5. The CDR3 is 14 residues long. Germline V gives CDR1 SGHAT, CDR2 FQNNGV. In nucleotides, the CDR3 is TGTGCCAGCAGCCGGGGACAGGGGGGTAATGGCTACACCTTC. Amino acid sequence: CASSRGQGGNGYTF.

The chain has TRBV25-1 and TRBJ2-1; 10 bases map to TRBD2. The CDR3 has 13 residues. The germline V gene encodes CDR1 MGHDK and CDR2 SYGVNS. V shed 6 bases and J 12 bases; nucleotides not matched to a gene: 8. CDR3 region: CASRTSGSMGQFF. CDR3 DNA sequence: TGTGCCAGCAGGACTAGCGGGTCCATGGGGCAGTTCTTC.

About this clone itself: Other DNA sequences in this specimen translate into the identical CDR3. CDR3 amino acids: CASSIQEGGYNEQFF. CDR3 coding DNA: TGTGCCAGTAGTATTCAAGAGGGGGGGTACAATGAGCAGTTCTTC. The chain joins TRBV19 to TRBJ2-1, with a weak D call TRBD2 (7 bases). Germline V gives CDR1 LNHDA, CDR2 SQIVND (reference sequence). With 3 bases removed from V and 4 bases from J, the gap between germline ends came to 13 bases. The CDR3 has 15 amino acids.

The chain joins TRBV9 to TRBJ2-1, with 12 bases fitting TRBD2. The CDR3 extends over 16 amino acids. Germline V gene data show CDR1 as SGDLS and CDR2 as YYNGEE. V lost 4 bases to trimming and J lost 4 bases; unmatched junction nucleotides: 6. The CDR3 DNA is TGTGCCAGCAGCCCGAGGACTAGCGGGACGTACAATGAGCAGTTCTTC. Translation gives CASSPRTSGTYNEQFF.

The V call is TRBV10-1, the J call TRBJ2-7; D gene unclear. The germline V and J ends were trimmed by 3 bases and 2 bases, with 11 bases remaining between them. Germline assignment: CDR1 WNHNN and CDR2 SYGVQD (reference sequence). CDR3 length: 14 amino acids. The CDR3, as DNA: TGCGCCAGCAGTGACCGGCAGGAACCCTACGAGCAGTACTTC. Encoded protein: CASSDRQEPYEQYF.

The gene calls are TRBV10-3 and TRBJ2-7; 11 bases agree with TRBD2. The CDR3 has 14 amino acids. J gave up 2 bases and V 5 bases, and 2 bases lay outside the gene matches. Per the germline V gene, CDR1 is ENHRY and CDR2 is SYGVKD. The CDR3 sequence is CAISPGLAAYEQYF. The DNA for the CDR3 is TGTGCCATCAGTCCGGGACTAGCGGCCTACGAGCAGTACTTC.

This rearrangement joins TRBV6-1 to TRBJ2-1; the match to TRBD2 covers 13 bases. The length of the CDR3 is 17 residues. Trimming cost V 4 bases and J 2 bases; bases outside gene matches: 5. Per the germline V gene, CDR1 is MNHNS and CDR2 is SASEGT. The CDR3 coding sequence is TGTGCCAGCAGTGGCCAGACTAGCGGGAGGACCTACAATGAGCAGTTCTTC. Translation gives CASSGQTSGRTYNEQFF.

V usage is TRBV27 and J usage is TRBJ1-6, with D unclear. This CDR3 region has 15 residues. The germline CDR1 and CDR2 sequences are MNHEY and SMNVEV (reference sequence). V was cut by 5 bases and J by 4 bases, with 12 bases left in between. CDR3 region: CASSPPTEYNSPLHF. The CDR3 nucleotides are TGTGCCAGCAGTCCCCCTACAGAGTATAATTCACCCCTCCACTTT.

The gene calls are TRBV18 and TRBJ1-1; 10 bases are a match to TRBD1. CDR3 length: 18 amino acids. Trimming cost V 0 bases and J 3 bases; bases outside gene matches: 10. CDR1 KGHSH and CDR2 LQKENI come from the germline V gene. CDR3 coding DNA: TGTGCCAGCTCACCACCGGGTGCGGGGACAGGGGCTTACACTGAAGCTTTCTTT. This codes for CASSPPGAGTGAYTEAFF.

The chain recombines TRBV18 with TRBJ2-1; weak D call: TRBD2 (6 bases). V was shortened by 6 bases and J by 3 bases, with 24 bases between the two germline ends. The length of the CDR3 is 18 residues. The V gene's germline CDR1 is KGHSH and CDR2 LQKENI. This chain's CDR3 is CASSNRDERWRGYNEQFF. The DNA for the CDR3 is TGTGCCAGCTCCAACCGGGACGAGAGATGGAGGGGCTACAATGAGCAGTTCTTC.